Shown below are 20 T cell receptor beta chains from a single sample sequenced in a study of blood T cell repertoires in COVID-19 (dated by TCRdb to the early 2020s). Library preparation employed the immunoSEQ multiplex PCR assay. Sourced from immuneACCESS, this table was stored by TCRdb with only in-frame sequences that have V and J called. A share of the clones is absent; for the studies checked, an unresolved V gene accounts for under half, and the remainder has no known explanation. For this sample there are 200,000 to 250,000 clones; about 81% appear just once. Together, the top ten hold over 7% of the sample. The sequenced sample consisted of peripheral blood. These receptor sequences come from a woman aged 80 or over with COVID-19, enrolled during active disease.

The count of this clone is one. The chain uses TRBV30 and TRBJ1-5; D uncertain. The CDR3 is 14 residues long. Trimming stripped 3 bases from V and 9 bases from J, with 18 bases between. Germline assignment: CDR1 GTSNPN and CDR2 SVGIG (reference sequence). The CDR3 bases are TGTGCCTGGAGCCCCGGTAGTATCCGAGGGCCCCAGCATTTT. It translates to CAWSPGSIRGPQHF.

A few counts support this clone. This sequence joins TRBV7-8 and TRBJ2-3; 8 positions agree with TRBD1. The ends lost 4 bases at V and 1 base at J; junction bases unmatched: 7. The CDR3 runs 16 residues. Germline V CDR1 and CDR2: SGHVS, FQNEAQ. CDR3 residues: CASSSQGARGTDTQYF. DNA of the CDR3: TGTGCCAGCAGCTCGCAGGGGGCGCGAGGCACAGATACGCAGTATTTT.

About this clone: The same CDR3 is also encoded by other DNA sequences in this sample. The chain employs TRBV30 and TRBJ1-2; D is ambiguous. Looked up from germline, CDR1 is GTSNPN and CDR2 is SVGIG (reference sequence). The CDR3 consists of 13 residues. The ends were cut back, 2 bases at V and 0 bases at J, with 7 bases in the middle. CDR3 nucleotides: TGTGCCTGGAGTCCTCTTTCTAACTATGGCTACACCTTC. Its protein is CAWSPLSNYGYTF.

The CDR3 here is CASSIAQVNTEAFF. As DNA, the CDR3 is TGTGCCAGTAGTATTGCCCAGGTGAACACTGAAGCTTTCTTT. The gene calls are TRBV19 and TRBJ1-1; D is uncertain. The CDR3 contains 14 residues. Trimming cost V 3 bases and J 0 bases, with 8 bases left between them. CDR1 and CDR2 from the germline V gene are LNHDA and SQIVND (reference sequence).

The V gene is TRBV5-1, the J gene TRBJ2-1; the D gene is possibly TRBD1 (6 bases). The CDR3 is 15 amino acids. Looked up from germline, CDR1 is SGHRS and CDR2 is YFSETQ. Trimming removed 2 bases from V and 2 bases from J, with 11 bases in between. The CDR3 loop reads CASSFIAGAYNEQFF. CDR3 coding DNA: TGCGCCAGCAGCTTTATAGCAGGGGCCTACAATGAGCAGTTCTTC.

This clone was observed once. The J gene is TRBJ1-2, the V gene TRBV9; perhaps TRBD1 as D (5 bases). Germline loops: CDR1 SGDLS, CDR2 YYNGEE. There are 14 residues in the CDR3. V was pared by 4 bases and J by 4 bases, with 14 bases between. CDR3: CASSPGGAGYGYTF. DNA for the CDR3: TGTGCCAGCAGCCCCGGAGGGGCGGGCTATGGCTACACCTTC.

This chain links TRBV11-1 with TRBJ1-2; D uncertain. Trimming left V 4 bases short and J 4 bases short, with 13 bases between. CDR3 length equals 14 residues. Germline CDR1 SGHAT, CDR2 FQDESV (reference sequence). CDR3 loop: CASSSDYTAYGYTF. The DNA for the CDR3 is TGTGCCAGCAGCTCCGACTATACAGCCTATGGCTACACCTTC.

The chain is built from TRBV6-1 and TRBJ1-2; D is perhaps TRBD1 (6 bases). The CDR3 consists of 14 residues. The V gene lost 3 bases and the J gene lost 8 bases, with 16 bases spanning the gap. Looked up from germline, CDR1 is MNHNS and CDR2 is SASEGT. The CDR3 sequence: CASSDIVRGTGYTF. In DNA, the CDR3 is TGTGCCAGCAGTGATATAGTGAGGGGGACCGGCTACACCTTC.

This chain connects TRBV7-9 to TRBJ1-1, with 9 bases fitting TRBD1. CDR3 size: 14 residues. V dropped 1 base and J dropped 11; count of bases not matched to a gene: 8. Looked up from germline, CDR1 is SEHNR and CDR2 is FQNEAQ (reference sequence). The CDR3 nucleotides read TGTGCCAGCAGCTTAGGGACAGGGGAGATTTGGGCTTTCTTT. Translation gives CASSLGTGEIWAFF.

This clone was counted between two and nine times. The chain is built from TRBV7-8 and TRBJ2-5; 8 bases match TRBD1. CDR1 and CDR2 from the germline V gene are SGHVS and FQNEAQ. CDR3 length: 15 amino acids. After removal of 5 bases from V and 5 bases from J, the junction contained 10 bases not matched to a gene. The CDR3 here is CASSRGQGLLETQYF. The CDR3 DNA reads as TGTGCCAGCAGCCGAGGACAGGGCCTTTTGGAGACCCAGTACTTC.

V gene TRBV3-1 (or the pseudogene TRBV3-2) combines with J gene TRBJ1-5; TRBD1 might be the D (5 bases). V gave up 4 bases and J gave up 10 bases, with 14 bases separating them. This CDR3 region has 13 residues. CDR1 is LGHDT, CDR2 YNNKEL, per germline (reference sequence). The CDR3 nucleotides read TGTGCCAGCAGCCGCGGGACTACCCTCCCCCAGCATTTT. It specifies CASSRGTTLPQHF.

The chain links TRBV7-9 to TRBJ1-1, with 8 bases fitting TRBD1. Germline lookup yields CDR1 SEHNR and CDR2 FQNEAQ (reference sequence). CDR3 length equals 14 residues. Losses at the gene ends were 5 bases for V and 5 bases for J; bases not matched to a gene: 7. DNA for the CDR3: TGTGCCAGCAGCCGAGGGACAGGAGAAACTGAAGCTTTCTTT. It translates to CASSRGTGETEAFF.

CDR3 amino acids: CASSLAGDTQYF. The CDR3 DNA reads as TGTGCCAGCAGCCTAGCGGGAGATACGCAGTATTTT. This chain connects TRBV5-5 to TRBJ2-3, with 8 bases lining up with TRBD2. The germline V gene encodes CDR1 SGHKS and CDR2 YYEKEE (reference sequence). The CDR3 is 12 residues long. Trimming took 4 bases from V and 5 from J; bases not matched to a gene: 0.

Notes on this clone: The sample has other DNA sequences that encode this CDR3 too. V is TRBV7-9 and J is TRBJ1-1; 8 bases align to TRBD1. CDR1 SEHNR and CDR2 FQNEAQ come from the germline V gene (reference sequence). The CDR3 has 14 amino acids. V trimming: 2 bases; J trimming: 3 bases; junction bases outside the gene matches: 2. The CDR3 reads CASSLQGADTEAFF. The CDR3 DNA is TGTGCCAGCAGCTTACAGGGGGCCGACACTGAAGCTTTCTTT.

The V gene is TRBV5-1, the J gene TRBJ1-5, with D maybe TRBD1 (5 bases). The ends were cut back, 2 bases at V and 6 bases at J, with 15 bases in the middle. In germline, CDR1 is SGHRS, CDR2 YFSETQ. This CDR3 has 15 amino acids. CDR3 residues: CASSFGSGEGQPQHF. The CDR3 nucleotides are TGCGCCAGCAGCTTTGGGTCGGGGGAAGGTCAGCCCCAGCATTTT.

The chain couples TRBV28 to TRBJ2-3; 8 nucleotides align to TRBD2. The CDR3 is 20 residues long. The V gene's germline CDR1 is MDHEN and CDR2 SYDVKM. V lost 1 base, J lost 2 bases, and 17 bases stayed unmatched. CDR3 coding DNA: TGTGCCAGCAGTTTATTGGGGGTAGGCGCGGGAGGAACGTACACAGATACGCAGTATTTT. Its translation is CASSLLGVGAGGTYTDTQYF.

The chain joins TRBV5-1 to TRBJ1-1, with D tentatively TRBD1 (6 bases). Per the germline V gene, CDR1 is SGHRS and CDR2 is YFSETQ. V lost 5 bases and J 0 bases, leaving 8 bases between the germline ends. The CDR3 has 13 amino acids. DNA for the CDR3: TGCGCCAGCAGGGGGACAATGAACACTGAAGCTTTCTTT. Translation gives CASRGTMNTEAFF.

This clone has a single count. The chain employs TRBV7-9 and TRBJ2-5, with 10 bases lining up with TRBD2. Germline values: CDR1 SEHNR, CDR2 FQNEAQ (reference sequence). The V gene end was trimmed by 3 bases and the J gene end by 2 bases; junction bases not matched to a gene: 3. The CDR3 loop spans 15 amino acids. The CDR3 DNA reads TGTGCCAGCAGCTTTCTTAGCGGGAGGCAAGAGACCCAGTACTTC. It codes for CASSFLSGRQETQYF.

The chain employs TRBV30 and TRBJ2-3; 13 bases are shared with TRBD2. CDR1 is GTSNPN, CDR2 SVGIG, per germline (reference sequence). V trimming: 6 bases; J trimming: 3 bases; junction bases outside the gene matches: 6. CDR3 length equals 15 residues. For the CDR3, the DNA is TGTGCCTGTAGGACTAGCGGGAGAGGGACAGATACGCAGTATTTT. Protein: CACRTSGRGTDTQYF.

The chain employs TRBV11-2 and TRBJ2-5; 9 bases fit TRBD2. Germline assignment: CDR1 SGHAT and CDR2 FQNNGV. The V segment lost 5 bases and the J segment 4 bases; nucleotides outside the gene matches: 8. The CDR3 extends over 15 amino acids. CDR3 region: CASSQHSGRGETQYF. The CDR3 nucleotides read TGTGCCAGCAGCCAACATAGCGGGAGAGGAGAGACCCAGTACTTC.